These 27 T cell receptor beta chains share one sample of origin, sequenced in a study of fetal regulatory T cell absence and autoimmunity. Using immunoSEQ multiplex PCR, the repertoire was profiled, and TCRdb retains in-frame clones only, with some absent. The sample lists about 95,000 clones; about 78% were seen once. Sequenced: pancreas tissue. Every receptor here comes from a male donor with IPEX syndrome.

This clone was picked up a small number of times. The V gene is TRBV14, the J gene TRBJ2-4; a possible D gene is TRBD1 (6 bases). Germline loops: CDR1 SGHDN, CDR2 FVKESK. With 1 base removed from V and 3 bases from J, the gap between germline ends came to 13 bases. CDR3 length equals 16 residues. This CDR3 is CASSQARTEHKNIQYF. CDR3 sequence (DNA): TGTGCCAGCAGCCAAGCAAGGACAGAACACAAAAACATTCAGTACTTC.

The J gene is TRBJ2-6, the V gene TRBV15, with 8 bases matching TRBD1. Germline V lookup: CDR1 LNHNV, CDR2 YYDKDF (reference sequence). The length of the CDR3 is 16 residues. V was clipped by 2 bases and J by 10 bases; unmatched bases: 10. The CDR3 sequence: CATSRLPARGLNVLTF. CDR3 sequence (DNA): TGTGCCACCAGCAGACTCCCCGCCAGGGGGCTAAACGTCCTGACTTTC.

By share, this clone ranks as medium-sized (0.01 to 0.1%). The J gene is TRBJ2-4, the V gene TRBV19, with a tentative D call TRBD2 (6 bases). The V and J ends lost 3 bases and 5 bases respectively, with 17 bases between them. This CDR3 is built from 16 residues. CDR1 LNHDA and CDR2 SQIVND come from the germline V gene (reference sequence). CDR3 nucleotides: TGTGCCAGTAGTATCCCCAGACTAGGAATACAAAACATTCAGTACTTC. Protein product: CASSIPRLGIQNIQYF.

Comments on this clone: It may be a read error: a sequence one base away is much more abundant. The genes are TRBV5-5 and TRBJ1-2; no clear D gene. The CDR3 length is 13 residues. Germline CDR1 and CDR2: SGHKS and YYEKEE (reference sequence). V was trimmed by 0 bases and J by 1 base, leaving 4 bases between them. Written as DNA, the CDR3 is TGTGCCAGCAGCTTGGGACATAACTATGGCTACACCTTC. This sequence encodes CASSLGHNYGYTF.

The rearrangement links TRBV5-1 to TRBJ2-2; the D is unclear. Trimming took off 2 bases at V and 8 bases at J, with 4 bases between the two ends. The germline V gene encodes CDR1 SGHRS and CDR2 YFSETQ. The CDR3 is 11 residues long. The CDR3 loop reads CASSLAGELFF. Here the CDR3 DNA reads TGCGCCAGCAGCTTAGCGGGGGAGCTGTTTTTT.

This clone was counted once. V usage is TRBV5-6 and J usage is TRBJ2-5; perhaps TRBD2 as D (7 bases). Trimming took off 7 bases at V and 5 bases at J, with 21 bases between the two ends. The germline gives CDR1 SGHDT, CDR2 YYEEEE. This CDR3 contains 15 residues. CDR3 loop: CASLRLGGARETQYF. The DNA of the CDR3 is TGTGCCAGCTTGAGGCTTGGGGGGGCCCGGGAGACCCAGTACTTC.

This clone has only a few counts. The chain is built from TRBV4-2 and TRBJ2-7; TRBD2 matches 12 bases. CDR3 size: 15 residues. Germline V lookup: CDR1 LGHNA, CDR2 YNFKEQ. Trimming cost V 4 bases and J 0 bases; bases outside gene matches: 1. The DNA for the CDR3 is TGTGCCAGCAGCCCGACTAGCGGGAGCTCCTACGAGCAGTACTTC. Amino acid sequence: CASSPTSGSSYEQYF.

This clone came up a few times. This rearrangement joins TRBV5-4 to TRBJ2-1, with 7 bases that match TRBD1. The CDR3 length is 14 residues. Germline values: CDR1 SGHNT, CDR2 YYREEE (reference sequence). V dropped 5 bases and J dropped 7; count of bases not matched to a gene: 9. The DNA of the CDR3 is TGTGCCAGCAGTTGGACAGGTCTAGGAAATGAGCAGTTCTTC. It encodes CASSWTGLGNEQFF.

This chain joins TRBV2 and TRBJ1-2, with 7 nucleotides matching TRBD1. The trim removed 4 bases at V and 4 bases at J, leaving 3 bases unmatched. Germline CDR1 SNHLY, CDR2 FYNNEI. This CDR3 has 13 amino acids. DNA of the CDR3: TGTGCCAGCAGTGGACAGGGCCCCTATGGCTACACCTTC. Its translation is CASSGQGPYGYTF.

The rearrangement joins TRBV27 to TRBJ2-7; weak D call: TRBD1 (6 bases). V lost 2 bases to trimming and J lost 2 bases, with 7 bases between them. The CDR3 runs to 13 residues. CDR1 is MNHEY, CDR2 SMNVEV, per germline (reference sequence). CDR3 in DNA: TGTGCCAGCAGTTTAGGGACAACCTACGAGCAGTACTTC. Its protein is CASSLGTTYEQYF.

This clone ranks as medium-sized. The V call is TRBV5-6, the J call TRBJ2-5; the D gene is possibly TRBD1 (5 bases). Trimming stripped 4 bases from V and 0 bases from J, with 10 bases between. CDR3 length: 14 amino acids. Germline CDR1 reads SGHDT; CDR2 reads YYEEEE. The CDR3 region is CASSPGPYQETQYF. In nucleotides, the CDR3 is TGTGCCAGCAGCCCAGGGCCCTACCAAGAGACCCAGTACTTC. The full variable domain, with the rest looked up from reference TRBV5-6 and TRBJ2-5, is DAGVTQSPTHLIKTRGQQVTLRCSPKSGHDTVSWYQQALGQGPQFIFQYYEEEERQRGNFPDRFSGHQFPNYSSELNVNALLLGDSALYLCASSPGPYQETQYFGPGTRLLVL.

As concerns this clone: Mismatch with germline at one junction end may stem from a read error. In DNA form, the CDR3 reads TGTGCCAGCAGCCCCACAGGGCCCTACGAGCAGTACTTC. It is translated as CASSPTGPYEQYF. V gene TRBV5-1 combines with J gene TRBJ2-7; weak D call: TRBD1 (6 bases). Germline V gene lookup returns CDR1 SGHRS and CDR2 YFSETQ. The CDR3 has 13 amino acids.

This chain links TRBV29-1 with TRBJ1-2; 7 nucleotides match TRBD1. The trim removed 6 bases at V and 0 bases at J, leaving 19 bases unmatched. The CDR3 extends over 18 amino acids. Germline V gene sequence: CDR1 SQVTM, CDR2 ANQGSEA. The CDR3 loop reads CSVGWTGPIGSSNYGYTF. CDR3 in DNA: TGCAGCGTCGGATGGACAGGCCCCATAGGCTCATCTAACTATGGCTACACCTTC.

The chain has TRBV19 and TRBJ2-3; 11 nucleotides line up with TRBD1. The V and J ends lost 5 bases and 2 bases, in that order; junction bases with no gene match: 3. CDR1 is LNHDA, CDR2 SQIVND, per germline (reference sequence). CDR3 length equals 15 residues. CDR3 DNA sequence: TGTGCCAGTAGTGGGGACAGGGGGGCCACAGATACGCAGTATTTT. As protein: CASSGDRGATDTQYF.

The chain carries TRBV19 and TRBJ2-3; 14 bases are a match to TRBD2. V shed 3 bases and J 4 bases; nucleotides not matched to a gene: 3. The CDR3 is 16 amino acids. Germline lookup yields CDR1 LNHDA and CDR2 SQIVND (reference sequence). CDR3 DNA: TGTGCCAGTAGTATCGGGACTAGCGGGAGAGCAGATACGCAGTATTTT. Amino acids: CASSIGTSGRADTQYF. The variable domain in full, completed from reference TRBV19 and TRBJ2-3, reads DGGITQSPKYLFRKEGQNVTLSCEQNLNHDAMYWYRQDPGQGLRLIYYSQIVNDFQKGDIAEGYSVSREKKESFPLTVTSAQKNPTAFYLCASSIGTSGRADTQYFGPGTRLTVL.

The chain is built from TRBV27 and TRBJ2-7, with TRBD2 matching over 8 bases. There are 14 residues in the CDR3. Trimming took 3 bases from V and 3 from J; bases not matched to a gene: 4. The germline gives CDR1 MNHEY, CDR2 SMNVEV (reference sequence). The CDR3 sequence is CASSFSGNYYEQYF. In DNA, the CDR3 is TGTGCCAGCAGTTTTAGCGGGAACTACTACGAGCAGTACTTC.

This rearrangement joins TRBV18 to TRBJ2-1, with D maybe TRBD2 (6 bases). Trimming took off 4 bases at V and 10 bases at J, with 20 bases between the two ends. Looked up from germline, CDR1 is KGHSH and CDR2 is LQKENI. This CDR3 is 15 amino acids long. This chain's CDR3 is CASSLAEEVVYEQFF. Here the CDR3 DNA reads TGTGCCAGCTCACTAGCGGAGGAGGTTGTTTACGAGCAGTTCTTC.

The chain recombines TRBV5-1 with TRBJ2-1, with 11 bases that match TRBD2. The CDR3 is 19 residues long. The germline CDR1 and CDR2 sequences are SGHRS and YFSETQ. V was pared by 0 bases and J by 0 bases, with 8 bases of the junction left unmatched. The DNA of the CDR3 is TGCGCCAGCAGCTTGGCTCTAGCGGGGGGTCGGAGCTCCTACAATGAGCAGTTCTTC. Amino acids: CASSLALAGGRSSYNEQFF.

The V and J genes are TRBV9 and TRBJ2-1; weak D call: TRBD2 (5 bases). Trimming took off 2 bases at V and 5 bases at J, with 14 bases between the two ends. The CDR3 has 15 residues. Germline V CDR1 and CDR2: SGDLS, YYNGEE. CDR3 bases: TGTGCCAGCAGCGTCGGCCGGCGGGCCAACAATGAGCAGTTCTTC. It encodes CASSVGRRANNEQFF.

This clone was observed a few times. The chain links TRBV29-1 to TRBJ1-2, with D uncertain. Trimming took off 4 bases at V and 0 bases at J, with 12 bases between the two ends. This CDR3 is 14 amino acids long. Per germline, CDR1 SQVTM and CDR2 ANQGSEA. The CDR3 spells CSVAGRVANYGYTF. CDR3 nucleotides: TGCAGCGTTGCCGGACGAGTGGCTAACTATGGCTACACCTTC. Full variable domain (remainder filled in from reference TRBV29-1 and TRBJ1-2): SAVISQKPSRDICQRGTSLTIQCQVDSQVTMMFWYRQQPGQSLTLIATANQGSEATYESGFVIDKFPISRPNLTFSTLTVSNMSPEDSSIYLCSVAGRVANYGYTFGSGTRLTVV.

The gene calls are TRBV4-1 and TRBJ2-5; possibly TRBD2 for D (6 bases). This CDR3 is 16 amino acids long. V dropped 6 bases and J dropped 2 bases, with 19 bases sitting between them. Germline CDR1 is MGHRA and CDR2 is YSYEKL. The CDR3 region is CASSPQTRGLQETQYF. In DNA form, the CDR3 reads TGCGCCAGCAGTCCTCAGACTAGAGGGCTACAAGAGACCCAGTACTTC.

The genes are TRBV4-1 and TRBJ2-2; 10 bases map to TRBD2. The V gene end was trimmed by 4 bases and the J gene end by 0 bases; junction bases not matched to a gene: 5. The CDR3 spans 17 residues. Germline-derived CDR1 and CDR2 are MGHRA and YSYEKL. The CDR3 reads CASSPTSGFANTGELFF. CDR3 nucleotide sequence: TGCGCCAGCAGCCCGACTAGCGGGTTCGCGAACACCGGGGAGCTGTTTTTT.

CDR3 coding DNA: TGTGCCACCCTTGGTGGCCCTGGGGCCAACGTCCTGACTTTC. It is translated as CATLGGPGANVLTF. The chain combines TRBV27 with TRBJ2-6; no reliable D call. Germline CDR1 MNHEY, CDR2 SMNVEV (reference sequence). There are 14 residues in the CDR3. The V and J ends lost 10 bases and 2 bases respectively, with 12 bases between them.

In its sample, this clone was seen a few times. This sequence joins TRBV5-1 and TRBJ2-1; 11 positions match TRBD2. The CDR3 covers 14 residues. The J segment lost 5 bases and the V segment lost 4 bases, leaving 2 bases of the junction unmatched. Germline CDR1 SGHRS, CDR2 YFSETQ. CDR3 bases: TGCGCCAGCAGCCGGGGACTAGCGGACAATGAGCAGTTCTTC. Translated: CASSRGLADNEQFF.

V usage is TRBV6-5 and J usage is TRBJ2-7; 9 positions match TRBD1. Germline V gene lookup returns CDR1 MNHEY and CDR2 SVGAGI. Trimming took 7 bases from V and 6 from J; bases not matched to a gene: 4. The length of the CDR3 is 12 residues. The CDR3 DNA reads as TGTGCCAGCACCTCGACAGGGGGCGAGCAGTACTTC. Translating gives CASTSTGGEQYF.

This CDR3 reads CASSYGTRADTQYF. In nucleotides, the CDR3 is TGTGCCAGCAGTTACGGGACTAGGGCAGATACGCAGTATTTT. The V call is TRBV6-5, the J call TRBJ2-3, with 8 bases lining up with TRBD2. CDR1 is MNHEY, CDR2 SVGAGI, per germline. The ends lost 2 bases at V and 4 bases at J; junction bases unmatched: 2. CDR3 length equals 14 residues.

This rearrangement joins TRBV7-8 to TRBJ2-1; TRBD2 matches at 9 bases. Trimming at V came to 2 bases and at J to 2 bases, leaving 13 bases not matched to a gene. Germline values: CDR1 SGHVS, CDR2 FQNEAQ. The CDR3 runs to 19 residues. In DNA form, the CDR3 reads TGTGCCAGCAGCTTATATGGCGCAGGGGCGGGAGGGACCTACAATGAGCAGTTCTTC. Encoded protein: CASSLYGAGAGGTYNEQFF.